What follows describes a single T cell receptor (beta chain). This clone occurred a few times. No cognate antigen has been identified for it. No much larger clone is present one base from it, and per-base qualities are unavailable. Libraries were constructed by the immunoSEQ multiplex PCR assay. RNA was extracted from all samples and reverse transcribed into cDNA, which served as template for TCR sequencing. SuperScript III was used for first-strand cDNA synthesis, primed with a 2:1 mix of oligo-dT and random hexamers. Amplification bias was assessed with a synthetic immune receptor repertoire, and residual bias was removed computationally. Regarding the original processing steps: Raw reads were preprocessed to remove errors, and CDR3 was defined according to IMGT conventions as the region from the conserved cysteine to phenylalanine. Clonality was calculated as 1 minus Shannon entropy normalized by log2 of the number of productive unique TCRs. Whether scalp clones were CD4 or CD8 was inferred by matching scalp TCRbeta sequences against CD4 and CD8 repertoires sorted from blood. In TCRdb, the immuneACCESS table is reduced to in-frame sequences with V and J assigned. These tables do not hold every clone; where another copy was compared, an unresolved V gene accounts for under half, and the others remain unexplained. That table supplies the V and J calls and clone size; D and trimming were determined from the DNA. Present in this sample are over 100,000 clones, about 49% of which were seen just once. The top ten constitute about 19% of the sample.

The time point label, read with the paper, signifies: baseline before oral tofacitinib. Lesional scalp punch biopsies and peripheral blood were collected from alopecia areata patients. After PBMCs were isolated by density centrifugation and stained for CD3, CD4 and CD8, a FACSAria was used to sort CD4+ and CD8+ T cells. This entry is derived from a study of CD8+ T cells in alopecia areata (dated 2018 in TCRdb). With regard to the full study: The treated patients took part in an open-label pilot trial in which moderate-to-severe alopecia areata was treated with oral tofacitinib at 5 to 10 mg twice daily. Tofacitinib was given for 6 to 18 months, followed by 6 months of follow-up off drug to assess delayed response and recurrence. To study T cell clonal expansion in alopecia areata, the researchers applied high-throughput TCRbeta sequencing to both the C3H/HeJ mouse model and human patients. On the human side, TCRbeta sequencing was run on scalp tissue and on sorted CD4+ and CD8+ peripheral blood T cells from healthy controls and from alopecia areata patients with either patchy or totalis/universalis disease. Tofacitinib-treated patients had biopsies at baseline and at 4 and 24 weeks of treatment, with a later scalp biopsy in several patients. Scalp clonality was compared among normal scalp (n=4), patchy alopecia areata scalp (n=8), and alopecia totalis/universalis scalp (n=8). RNA came from the PAXgene miRNA kit for fixed scalp, the miRNeasy kit for PBMCs, and the RNeasy kit for mouse skin. Amplification of TCRbeta CDR3 regions was done by immunoSEQ multiplex PCR using 35 Vbeta forward primers and 13 Jbeta reverse primers.

Paper-wide results and their limitations: Shared TCR sequences between patients were less evident than in mice, which may be partly attributable to HLA diversity in the patient population. Scalp TCR repertoire analysis is complicated because resident alphabeta T cells in normal human skin are also sequenced, whereas mouse skin is dominated by gammadelta T cells. Compared with normal scalp, lesional scalp, particularly in alopecia totalis/universalis, had higher clonality and more expanded CD8+ clones, which suggests antigenic drive.

Here the sequenced sample was CD8+ T cells sorted from blood, taken at week 0. This TCR was sampled from a human donor with alopecia areata.

The CDR3 sequence is CASSSGLNEQYF. In nucleotide form, the sequence is TGTGCCAGCAGCTCAGGACTCAACGAGCAGTACTTC. The chain was built from TRBV7-6 and TRBJ2-7, with TRBD2 as a weak D call on 5 bases. The CDR3 runs 12 amino acids, cysteine and phenylalanine included. The sequence is cut down to CDR3 DNA, 36 bases in frame from base 1. At the junction V is shortened by 4 bases and J by 5 bases, with 9 bases in between. In the germline V gene, CDR1 corresponds to SGHVS and CDR2 to FNYEAQ.